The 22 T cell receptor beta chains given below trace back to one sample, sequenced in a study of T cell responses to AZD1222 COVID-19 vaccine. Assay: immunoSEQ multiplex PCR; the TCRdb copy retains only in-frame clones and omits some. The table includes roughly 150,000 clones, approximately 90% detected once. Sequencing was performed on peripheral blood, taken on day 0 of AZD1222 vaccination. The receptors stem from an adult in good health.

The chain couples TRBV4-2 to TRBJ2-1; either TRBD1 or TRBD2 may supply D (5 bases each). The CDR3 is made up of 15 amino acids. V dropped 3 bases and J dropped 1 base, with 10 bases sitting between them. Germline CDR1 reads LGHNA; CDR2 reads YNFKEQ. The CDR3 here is CASSQGTESYNEQFF. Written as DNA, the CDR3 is TGTGCCAGCAGCCAGGGGACGGAGTCCTACAATGAGCAGTTCTTC.

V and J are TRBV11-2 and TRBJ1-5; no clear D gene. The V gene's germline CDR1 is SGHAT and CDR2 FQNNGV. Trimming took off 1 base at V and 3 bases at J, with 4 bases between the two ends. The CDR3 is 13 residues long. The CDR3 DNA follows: TGTGCCAGCAGCTTAGTACACAATCAGCCCCAGCATTTT. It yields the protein CASSLVHNQPQHF.

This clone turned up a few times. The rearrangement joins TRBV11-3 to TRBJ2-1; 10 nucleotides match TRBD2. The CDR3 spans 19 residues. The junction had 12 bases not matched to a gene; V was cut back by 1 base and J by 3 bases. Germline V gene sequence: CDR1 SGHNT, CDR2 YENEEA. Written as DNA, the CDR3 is TGTGCCAGCAGCTTAGGGGTTAGCGGGAGGTCTCGCCTCTACAATGAGCAGTTCTTC. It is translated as CASSLGVSGRSRLYNEQFF.

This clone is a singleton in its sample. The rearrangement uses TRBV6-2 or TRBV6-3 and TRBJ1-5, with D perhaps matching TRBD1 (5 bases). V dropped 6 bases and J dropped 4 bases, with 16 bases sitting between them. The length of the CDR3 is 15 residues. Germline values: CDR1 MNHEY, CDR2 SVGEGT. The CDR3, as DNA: TGTGCCAGCAGCCCTGTGGGGGGGTGGAATCAGCCCCAGCATTTT. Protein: CASSPVGGWNQPQHF.

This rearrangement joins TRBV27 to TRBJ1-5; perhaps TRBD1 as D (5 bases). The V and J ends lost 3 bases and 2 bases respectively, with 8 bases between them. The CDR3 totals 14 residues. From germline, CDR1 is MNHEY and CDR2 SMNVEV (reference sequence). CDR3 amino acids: CASSFDSGNQPQHF. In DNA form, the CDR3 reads TGTGCCAGCAGTTTCGACAGTGGCAATCAGCCCCAGCATTTT.

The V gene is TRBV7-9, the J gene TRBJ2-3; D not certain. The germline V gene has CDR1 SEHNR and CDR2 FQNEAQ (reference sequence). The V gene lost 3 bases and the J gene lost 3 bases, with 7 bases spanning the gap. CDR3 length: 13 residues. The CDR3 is CASSLRETDTQYF. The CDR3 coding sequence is TGTGCCAGCAGCTTGCGCGAGACAGATACGCAGTATTTT.

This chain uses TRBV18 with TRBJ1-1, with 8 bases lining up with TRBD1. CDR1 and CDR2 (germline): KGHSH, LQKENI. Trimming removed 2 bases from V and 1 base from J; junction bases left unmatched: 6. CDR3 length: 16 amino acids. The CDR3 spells CASSPSGGRTNTEAFF. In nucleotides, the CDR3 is TGTGCCAGCTCACCATCAGGGGGCAGAACGAACACTGAAGCTTTCTTT.

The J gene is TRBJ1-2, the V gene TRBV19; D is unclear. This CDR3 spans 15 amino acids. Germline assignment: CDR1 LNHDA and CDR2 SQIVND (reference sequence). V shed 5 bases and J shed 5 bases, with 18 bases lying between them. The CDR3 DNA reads TGTGCCAGTAGTGAACGGGCCAATAGACGATATGGCTACACCTTC. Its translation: CASSERANRRYGYTF.

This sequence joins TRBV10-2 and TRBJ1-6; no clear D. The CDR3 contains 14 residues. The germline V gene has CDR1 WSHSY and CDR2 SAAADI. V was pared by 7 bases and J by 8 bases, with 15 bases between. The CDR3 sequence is CASMYALYDSPLHF. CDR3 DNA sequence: TGCGCCAGCATGTACGCCCTATATGATTCACCCCTCCACTTT.

The CDR3 nucleotides read TGCGCCAGCAGCCAAACCGGGAGTCTAATGGGCTACACCTTC. Translating it yields CASSQTGSLMGYTF. The J gene is TRBJ1-2, the V gene TRBV4-1; no reliable D call. Deletions cut 2 bases from V and 8 bases from J, with 15 bases between. The CDR3 runs 14 residues. CDR1 MGHRA and CDR2 YSYEKL come from the germline V gene.

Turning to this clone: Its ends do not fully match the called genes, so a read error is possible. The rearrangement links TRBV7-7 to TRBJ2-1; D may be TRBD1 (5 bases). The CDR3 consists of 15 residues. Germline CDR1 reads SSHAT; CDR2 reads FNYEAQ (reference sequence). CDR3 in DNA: TGTGCTAGCAGCCTTGGAGACAGCTCCTACAATGAGCAGTTCTTC. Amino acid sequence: CASSLGDSSYNEQFF.

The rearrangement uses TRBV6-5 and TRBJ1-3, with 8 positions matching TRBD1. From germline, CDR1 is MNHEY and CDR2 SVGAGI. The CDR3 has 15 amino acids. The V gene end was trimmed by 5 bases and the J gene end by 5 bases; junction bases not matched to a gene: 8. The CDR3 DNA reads TGTGCCAGCAGTCATGGACAGGGCCGTCGAAACACCATATATTTT. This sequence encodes CASSHGQGRRNTIYF.

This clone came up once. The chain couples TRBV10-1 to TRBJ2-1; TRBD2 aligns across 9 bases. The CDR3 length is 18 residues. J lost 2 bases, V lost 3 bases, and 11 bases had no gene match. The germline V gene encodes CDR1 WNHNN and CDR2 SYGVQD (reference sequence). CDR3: CASSESGSGRMAYNEQFF. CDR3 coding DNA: TGCGCCAGCAGTGAATCTGGGAGCGGGAGGATGGCCTACAATGAGCAGTTCTTC.

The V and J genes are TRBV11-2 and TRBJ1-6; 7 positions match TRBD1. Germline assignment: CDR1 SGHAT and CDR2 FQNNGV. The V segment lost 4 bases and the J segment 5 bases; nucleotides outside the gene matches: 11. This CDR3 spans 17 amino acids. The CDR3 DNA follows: TGTGCCAGCAGCTACCTGACAGGGCTTGGGGATAATTCACCCCTCCACTTT. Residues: CASSYLTGLGDNSPLHF.

CDR3 sequence: CASSYSGGDYGYTF. In DNA form, the CDR3 reads TGTGCCAGCAGTTACTCGGGGGGCGACTATGGCTACACCTTC. The chain carries TRBV6-6 and TRBJ1-2; TRBD1 is a possible D gene (6 bases). Trimming cost V 0 bases and J 3 bases, with 8 bases left between them. Germline V gene lookup returns CDR1 MNHNY and CDR2 SVGAGI (reference sequence). CDR3 length equals 14 residues.

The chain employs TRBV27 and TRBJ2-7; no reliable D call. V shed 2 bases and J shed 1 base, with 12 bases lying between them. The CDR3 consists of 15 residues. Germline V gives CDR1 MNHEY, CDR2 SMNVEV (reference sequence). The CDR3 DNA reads TGTGCCAGCAGTTTAGGAACGGCAACTTCCTACGAGCAGTACTTC. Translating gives CASSLGTATSYEQYF.

The CDR3 is CASSSARGSYNSPLHF. The CDR3 DNA sequence: TGTGCCAGCAGTTCCGCAAGGGGCTCCTATAATTCACCCCTCCACTTT. The rearrangement joins TRBV28 to TRBJ1-6, with TRBD1 as a possible D gene (5 bases). The V and J ends lost 4 bases and 0 bases respectively, with 10 bases between them. The germline V gene has CDR1 MDHEN and CDR2 SYDVKM. There are 16 residues in the CDR3.

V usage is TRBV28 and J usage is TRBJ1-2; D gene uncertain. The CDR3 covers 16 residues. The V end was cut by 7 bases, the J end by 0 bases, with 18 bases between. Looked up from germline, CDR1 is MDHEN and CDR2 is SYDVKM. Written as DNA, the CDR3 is TGTGCCAGCACAACCCTAGGAGGGAGTCCTAACTATGGCTACACCTTC. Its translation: CASTTLGGSPNYGYTF.

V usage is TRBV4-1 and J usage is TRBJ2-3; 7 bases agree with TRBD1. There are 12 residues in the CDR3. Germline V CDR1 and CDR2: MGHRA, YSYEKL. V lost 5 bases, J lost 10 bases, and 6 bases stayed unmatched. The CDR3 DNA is TGCGCCAGCAGCTTAAGGACAGGTCCGCAGTATTTT. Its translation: CASSLRTGPQYF.

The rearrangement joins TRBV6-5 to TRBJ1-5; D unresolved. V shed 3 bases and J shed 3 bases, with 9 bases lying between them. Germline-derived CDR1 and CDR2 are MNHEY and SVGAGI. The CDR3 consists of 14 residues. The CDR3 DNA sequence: TGTGCCAGCAGTTATGGAAGTATCAATCAGCCCCAGCATTTT. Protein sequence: CASSYGSINQPQHF.

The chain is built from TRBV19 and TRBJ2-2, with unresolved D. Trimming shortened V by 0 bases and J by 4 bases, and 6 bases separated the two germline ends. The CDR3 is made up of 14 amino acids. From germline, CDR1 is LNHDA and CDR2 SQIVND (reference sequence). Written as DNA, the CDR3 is TGTGCCAGTAGTATAGAGGGCCGCACCGGGGAGCTGTTTTTT. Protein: CASSIEGRTGELFF.

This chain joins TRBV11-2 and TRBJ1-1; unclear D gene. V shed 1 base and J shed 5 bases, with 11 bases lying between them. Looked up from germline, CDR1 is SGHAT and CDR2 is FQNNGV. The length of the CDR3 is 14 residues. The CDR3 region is CASSLGSAGTEAFF. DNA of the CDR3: TGTGCCAGCAGCTTAGGATCGGCGGGGACTGAAGCTTTCTTT.